This TCR beta chain was recovered during a study of blood T cell repertoires in COVID-19 (dated by TCRdb to about 2020). Background on the whole study: Samples from collaborators originated in the United States, Italy and Spain and spanned both the acute and convalescent phases of COVID-19. The dataset comprised deeply sampled blood TCRbeta repertoires from subjects exposed to, actively infected with, or recovered from COVID-19. The repertoires were released in a freely available public database meant as a resource for research on the immune response to SARS-CoV-2. The material from the prospective study consisted of cDNA or gDNA derived from T cells, B-cell-depleted T cells, or PBMCs. Samples were obtained from the ongoing ImmuneRACE study (first 160 participants) and from 1,200 or so subjects provided by 6 global collaborators. The sample metadata nearly always contained a de-identified subject ID, COVID-19 status, age in years and sex. Where available, HLA class I and class II types were taken from metadata supplied by the sample provider and were not determined by assay-based typing.

For this clone: It lacks a known antigen. Base quality data are lacking; no much larger clone is found one base away.

In Seattle, one collaborating source enrolled patients while the infection was active and tracked those patients longitudinally over the course of disease. The collaborating institutions used their own protocols to collect whole blood in K2EDTA tubes. Collaborator samples were shipped for TCRbeta analysis as frozen whole blood, isolated PBMCs, or DNA extracted from either sample type. TCRbeta CDR3 regions were amplified from genomic DNA by means of the immunoSEQ Assay, a bias-controlled multiplex PCR. In the source study's methods: The number of nucleated cells in each sample was estimated by amplification of reference gene primers within the assay. Sequence reads were collapsed and filtered to measure the absolute abundance of every unique TCRbeta CDR3 rearrangement. For each sample, productive Simpson clonality was calculated by taking the square root of Simpson's diversity index across productive rearrangements. TCRdb stores this immuneACCESS table with in-frame sequences only. Part of the clones is absent; in the studies checked, under half of the shortfall reflects unresolved V genes, and no reason is known for the rest. The D gene and trimming were derived from the DNA, and the V and J assignments and clone size from that table. The sample table contains 95,000 to 150,000 clones; only one count was recorded for around 89% of them. More than 3% of the sample goes to the ten largest clones.

On the study overall, not on this receptor specifically: How much clinical and demographic metadata was included differed by source and by participant, and the metadata was provided uncurated.

The receptor's source is a woman between 55 and 75 years old with COVID-19, enrolled during active disease. Specimen: peripheral blood.

CDR3 loop: CASSLGGGGANVLTF. Here is the DNA: TGTGCCAGCAGCTTAGGTGGAGGAGGGGCCAACGTCCTGACTTTC. This chain joins TRBV7-3 to TRBJ2-6, with TRBD2 tentatively as D gene (5 bases match). The junction shows trimming of 2 bases on V and 4 bases on J, plus 9 bases between the germline ends. Per the germline V gene, SGHTA is the CDR1 and FQGTGA is the CDR2. Taken from cysteine to phenylalanine, the CDR3 has 15 residues. Only the CDR3 region is kept as DNA, spanning 45 bases read in frame from base 1.